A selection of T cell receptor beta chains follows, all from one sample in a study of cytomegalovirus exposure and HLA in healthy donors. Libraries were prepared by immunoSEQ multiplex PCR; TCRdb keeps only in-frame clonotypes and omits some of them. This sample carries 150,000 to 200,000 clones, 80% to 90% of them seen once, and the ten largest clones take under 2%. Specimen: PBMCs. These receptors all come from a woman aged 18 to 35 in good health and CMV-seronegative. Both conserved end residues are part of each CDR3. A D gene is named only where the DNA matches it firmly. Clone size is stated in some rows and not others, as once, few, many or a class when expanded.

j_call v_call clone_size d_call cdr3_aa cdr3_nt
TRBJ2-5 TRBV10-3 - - CAISEYNIGEETQYF TGTGCCATCAGTGAGTACAACATCGGAGAAGAGACCCAGTACTTC
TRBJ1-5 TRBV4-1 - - CASSQDGGNQPQHF TGCGCCAGCAGCCAAGATGGGGGGAATCAGCCCCAGCATTTT
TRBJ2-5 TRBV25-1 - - CASSDLQETQYF TGTGCCAGCAGTGACTTACAAGAGACCCAGTACTTC
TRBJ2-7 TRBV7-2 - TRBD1 CASSLAGDRSYEQYF TGTGCCAGCAGCTTAGCTGGGGACAGATCCTACGAGCAGTACTTC
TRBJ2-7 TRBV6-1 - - CASSESATETYEQYF TGTGCCAGCAGTGAAAGTGCGACAGAGACCTACGAGCAGTACTTC
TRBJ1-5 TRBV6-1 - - CASRRLRGNQPQHF TGTGCCAGCAGGAGACTCCGTGGCAATCAGCCCCAGCATTTT
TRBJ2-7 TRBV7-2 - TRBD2 CASSRASSGNYEQYF TGTGCCAGCAGCCGCGCCTCTAGCGGCAACTACGAGCAGTACTTC
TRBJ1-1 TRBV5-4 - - CASSSARSEAFF TGTGCCAGCAGCTCCGCGCGGTCTGAAGCTTTCTTT
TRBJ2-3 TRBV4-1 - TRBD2 CASSQLAGTTDTQYF TGCGCCAGCAGCCAGCTAGCGGGGACCACAGATACGCAGTATTTT
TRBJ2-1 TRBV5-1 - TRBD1 CASSLEAGGYNEQFF TGCGCCAGCAGCTTGGAGGCAGGGGGTTACAATGAGCAGTTCTTC
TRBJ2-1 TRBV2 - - CASRRSSYNEQFF TGTGCCAGCAGAAGGAGCTCCTACAATGAGCAGTTCTTC
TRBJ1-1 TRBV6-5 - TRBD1 CASGQGAGTEAFF TGTGCCAGCGGACAGGGGGCAGGGACTGAAGCTTTCTTT
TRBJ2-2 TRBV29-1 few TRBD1 CSVELSGTGHGRNTGELFF TGCAGCGTTGAGCTATCCGGGACAGGGCACGGACGAAACACCGGGGAGCTGTTTTTT
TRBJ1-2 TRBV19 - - CASSIGRGNYGYTF TGTGCCAGTAGTATAGGGCGGGGGAACTATGGCTACACCTTC
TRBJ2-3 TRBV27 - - CASSLWAGITDTQYF TGTGCCAGCAGTTTGTGGGCAGGGATCACAGATACGCAGTATTTT
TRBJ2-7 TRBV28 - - CASRPRAESYEQYF TGTGCCAGCAGACCTCGAGCGGAAAGCTACGAGCAGTACTTC
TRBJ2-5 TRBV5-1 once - CASSRLRGGQETQYF TGCGCCAGCAGCCGACTGAGGGGGGGCCAAGAGACCCAGTACTTC
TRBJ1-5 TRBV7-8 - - CASSVRGGNQPQHF TGTGCCAGCAGCGTCCGGGGTGGCAATCAGCCCCAGCATTTT
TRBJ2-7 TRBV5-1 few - CASSFTGPYEQYF TGCGCCAGCAGCTTCACAGGGCCCTACGAGCAGTACTTC
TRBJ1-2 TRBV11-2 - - CASSSRGTGNRYGYTF TGTGCCAGCAGCTCTAGGGGTACAGGGAATAGGTATGGCTACACCTTC
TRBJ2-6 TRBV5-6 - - CASSRTTAAGANVLTF TGTGCCAGCAGCCGGACAACGGCGGCTGGGGCCAACGTCCTGACTTTC
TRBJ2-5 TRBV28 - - CASCTGVGETQYF TGTGCCAGCTGTACGGGGGTCGGAGAGACCCAGTACTTC
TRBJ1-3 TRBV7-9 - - CASSLGQTYTIYF TGTGCCAGCAGCTTAGGGCAGACATACACCATATATTTT
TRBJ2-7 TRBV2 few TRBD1 CASSAGTEYEQYF TGTGCCAGCAGTGCCGGGACAGAGTACGAGCAGTACTTC
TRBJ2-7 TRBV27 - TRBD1 CASSLGGQHYEQYF TGTGCCAGCAGTTTAGGGGGACAGCATTACGAGCAGTACTTC
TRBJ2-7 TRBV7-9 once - CASGPNYEQYF TGTGCCAGCGGCCCGAACTACGAGCAGTACTTC
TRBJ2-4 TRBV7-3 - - CASSLGSGNIQYF TGTGCCAGCAGCCTAGGGAGCGGAAACATTCAGTACTTC
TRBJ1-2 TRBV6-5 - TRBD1 CASRGDRVGSYGYTF TGTGCCAGCAGGGGGGACAGGGTAGGATCCTATGGCTACACCTTC
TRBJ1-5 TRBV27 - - CASSPSQGQPQHF TGTGCCAGCAGTCCCTCCCAGGGTCAGCCCCAGCATTTT
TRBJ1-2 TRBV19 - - CASSSRGREGDYGYTF TGTGCCAGTAGTTCGCGCGGGAGAGAAGGGGACTATGGCTACACCTTC
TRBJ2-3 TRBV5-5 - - CASSLGPNEPDTQYF TGTGCCAGCAGCTTGGGGCCCAACGAACCAGATACGCAGTATTTT
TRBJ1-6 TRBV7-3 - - CASSLSGLDNSPLHF TGTGCCAGCAGCTTAAGTGGTTTAGATAATTCACCCCTCCACTTT
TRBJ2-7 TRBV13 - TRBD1 CASSSYRDRGDEQYF TGTGCCAGCAGCTCTTACCGGGACAGGGGGGACGAGCAGTACTTC
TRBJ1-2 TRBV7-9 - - CSSSLQGPYGYTF TGTTCCAGCAGCCTACAGGGACCCTATGGCTACACCTTC
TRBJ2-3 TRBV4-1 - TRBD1 CASSQEETGYRTDTQYF TGCGCCAGCAGCCAAGAGGAGACAGGGTACCGCACAGATACGCAGTATTTT
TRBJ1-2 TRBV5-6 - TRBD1 CASSRRPGTGIYGYTF TGTGCCAGCAGCCGGAGACCCGGGACAGGGATCTATGGCTACACCTTC
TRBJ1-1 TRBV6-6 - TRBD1 CASSFSGTVNTEAFF TGTGCCAGCAGTTTCTCCGGGACAGTGAACACTGAAGCTTTCTTT
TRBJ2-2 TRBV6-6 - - CASSRESGELFF TGTGCCAGCAGCCGAGAGAGCGGGGAGCTGTTTTTT
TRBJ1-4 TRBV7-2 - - CASSLRGISTTTNEKLFF TGTGCCAGCAGCTTACGGGGGATCTCCACAACAACTAATGAAAAACTGTTTTTT
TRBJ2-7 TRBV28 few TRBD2 CASSLLEAGGEPYEQYF TGTGCCAGCAGTTTATTGGAAGCGGGAGGTGAGCCCTACGAGCAGTACTTC
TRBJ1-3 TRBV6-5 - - CASSYSGQGDGNTIYF TGTGCCAGCAGTTACTCTGGGCAGGGTGACGGAAACACCATATATTTT
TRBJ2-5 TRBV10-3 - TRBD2 CAISEWEGETQYF TGTGCCATCAGTGAATGGGAGGGCGAGACCCAGTACTTC
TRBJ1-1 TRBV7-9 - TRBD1 CASSLADRARTEAFF TGTGCCAGCAGCTTAGCGGACAGGGCGCGAACTGAAGCTTTCTTT
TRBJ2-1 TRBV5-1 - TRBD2 CASSPAGTSGNEQFF TGCGCCAGCAGTCCGGCCGGGACTAGCGGAAATGAGCAGTTCTTC
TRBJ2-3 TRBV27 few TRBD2 CASSSPTSGSTDTQYF TGTGCCAGCAGTTCCCCGACTAGCGGAAGCACAGATACGCAGTATTTT
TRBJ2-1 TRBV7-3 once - CASSAGTPYNEQFF TGTGCCAGCAGTGCCGGGACACCCTACAATGAGCAGTTCTTC
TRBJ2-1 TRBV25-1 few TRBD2 CATNIAGAYNEQFF TGTGCCACCAATATAGCGGGAGCCTACAATGAGCAGTTCTTC
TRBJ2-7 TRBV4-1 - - CASSQGVVLVRDTSYEQYF TGCGCCAGCAGCCAAGGGGTCGTTTTGGTCCGGGACACCTCCTACGAGCAGTACTTC
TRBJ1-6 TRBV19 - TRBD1 CASSIRQGSGSPLHF TGTGCCAGTAGTATCCGACAGGGGAGCGGTTCACCCCTCCACTTT
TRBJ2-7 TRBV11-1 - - CASSWDTTYEQYF TGTGCCAGCAGCTGGGACACCACCTACGAGCAGTACTTC